Detailed here is one T cell receptor (beta chain). The antigen is not known. The record originates from a study of T cells in localized non-small cell lung cancer. Study-wide findings and caveats: The study linked higher blood T cell density to longer overall survival. Uninvolved neighboring lung showed the greatest T cell clonality, exceeding tumor.

The protocol was immunoSEQ multiplex PCR, while the TCRdb copy is restricted to in-frame clones and leaves out a portion. Of about 52,000 clones in the sample, roughly 89% were seen once. Germline V lookup: CDR1 SGHNT, CDR2 YENEEA. Trimming stripped 1 base from V and 1 base from J, with 10 bases between. CDR3 length: 15 residues. This sequence was found in an older male donor with stage III squamous cell lung carcinoma. The chain carries TRBV11-3 and TRBJ2-5; possibly TRBD1 for D (6 bases). This specimen consisted of peripheral blood, obtained before any cancer treatment. In DNA, the CDR3 is TGTGCCAGCAGCTTAGGGACCAGGGGCCAAGAGACCCAGTACTTC. It codes for CASSLGTRGQETQYF.